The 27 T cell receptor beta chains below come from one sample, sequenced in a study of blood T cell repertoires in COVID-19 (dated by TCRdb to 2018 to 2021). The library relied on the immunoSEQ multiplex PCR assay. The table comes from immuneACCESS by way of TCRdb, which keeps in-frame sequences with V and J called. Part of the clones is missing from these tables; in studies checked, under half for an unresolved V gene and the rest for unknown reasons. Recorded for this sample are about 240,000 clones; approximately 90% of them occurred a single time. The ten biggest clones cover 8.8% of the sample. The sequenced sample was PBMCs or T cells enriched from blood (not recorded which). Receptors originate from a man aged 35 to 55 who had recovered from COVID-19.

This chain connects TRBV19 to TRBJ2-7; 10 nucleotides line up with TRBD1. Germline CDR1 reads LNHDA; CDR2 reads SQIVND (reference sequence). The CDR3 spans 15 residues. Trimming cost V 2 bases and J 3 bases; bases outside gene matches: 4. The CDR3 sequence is CASSIKRTGGYEQYF. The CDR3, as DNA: TGTGCCAGTAGTATAAAACGGACAGGGGGCTACGAGCAGTACTTC.

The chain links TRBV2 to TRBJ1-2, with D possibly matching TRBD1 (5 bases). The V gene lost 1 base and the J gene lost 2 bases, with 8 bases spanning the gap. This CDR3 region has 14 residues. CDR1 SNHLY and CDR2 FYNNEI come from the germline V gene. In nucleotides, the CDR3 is TGTGCCAGCAGTGAAGAGTCAGGGAACTATGGCTACACCTTC. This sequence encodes CASSEESGNYGYTF. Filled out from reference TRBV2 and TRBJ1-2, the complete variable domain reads EPEVTQTPSHQVTQMGQEVILRCVPISNHLYFYWYRQILGQKVEFLVSFYNNEISEKSEIFDDQFSVERPDGSNFTLKIRSTKLEDSAMYFCASSEESGNYGYTFGSGTRLTVV.

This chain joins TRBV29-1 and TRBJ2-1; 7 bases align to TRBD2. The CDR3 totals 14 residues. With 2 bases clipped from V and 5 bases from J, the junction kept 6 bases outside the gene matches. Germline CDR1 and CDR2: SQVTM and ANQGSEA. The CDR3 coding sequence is TGCAGCGTTGAAAAGGCTAGCGGACACAATGAGCAGTTCTTC. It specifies CSVEKASGHNEQFF.

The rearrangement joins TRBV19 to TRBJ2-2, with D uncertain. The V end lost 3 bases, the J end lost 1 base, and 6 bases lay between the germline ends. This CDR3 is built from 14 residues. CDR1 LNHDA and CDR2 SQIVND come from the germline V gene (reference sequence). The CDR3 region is CASSIHRNTGELFF. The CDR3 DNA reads TGTGCCAGTAGTATTCACAGGAACACCGGGGAGCTGTTTTTT.

As DNA, the CDR3 is TGTGCCAGCAGTTACCCCGGACTAGCGGGCCACAATGAGCAGTTCTTC. Its protein is CASSYPGLAGHNEQFF. The genes are TRBV6-5 and TRBJ2-1; 11 bases are a match to TRBD2. The trim removed 2 bases at V and 5 bases at J, leaving 5 bases unmatched. Germline V lookup: CDR1 MNHEY, CDR2 SVGAGI. CDR3 size: 16 residues.

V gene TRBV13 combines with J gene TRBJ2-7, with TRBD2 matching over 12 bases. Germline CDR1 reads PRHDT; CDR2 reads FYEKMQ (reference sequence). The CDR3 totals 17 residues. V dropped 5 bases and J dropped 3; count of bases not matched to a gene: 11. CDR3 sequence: CASSPPGPSGGDYEQYF. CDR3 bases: TGTGCCAGCAGCCCACCGGGACCTAGCGGGGGGGACTACGAGCAGTACTTC.

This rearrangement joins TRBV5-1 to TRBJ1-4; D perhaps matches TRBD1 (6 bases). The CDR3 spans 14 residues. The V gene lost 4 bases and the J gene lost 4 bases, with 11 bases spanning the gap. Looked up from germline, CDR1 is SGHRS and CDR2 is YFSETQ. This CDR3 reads CASSHGQRNEKLFF. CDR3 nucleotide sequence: TGCGCCAGCAGCCATGGACAGCGTAATGAAAAACTGTTTTTT.

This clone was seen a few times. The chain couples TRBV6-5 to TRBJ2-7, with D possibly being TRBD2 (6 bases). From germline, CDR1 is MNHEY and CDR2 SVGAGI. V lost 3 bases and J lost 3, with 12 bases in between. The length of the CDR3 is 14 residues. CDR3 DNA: TGTGCCAGCAGTTATAGCGGAGGGAACTACGAGCAGTACTTC. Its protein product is CASSYSGGNYEQYF.

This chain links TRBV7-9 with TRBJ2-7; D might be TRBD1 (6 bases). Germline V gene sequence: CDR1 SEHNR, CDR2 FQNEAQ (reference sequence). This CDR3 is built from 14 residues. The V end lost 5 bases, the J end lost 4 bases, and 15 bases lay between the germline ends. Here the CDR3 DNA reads TGTGCCAGCAGCCTAGAAAGACAGGATTACGAGCAGTACTTC. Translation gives CASSLERQDYEQYF.

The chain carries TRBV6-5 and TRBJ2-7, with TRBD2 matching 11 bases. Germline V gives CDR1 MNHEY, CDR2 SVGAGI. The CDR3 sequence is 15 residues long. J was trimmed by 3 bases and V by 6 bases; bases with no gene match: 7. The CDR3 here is CASRHQLAGDYEQYF. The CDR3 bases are TGTGCCAGCAGGCACCAACTAGCGGGAGACTACGAGCAGTACTTC.

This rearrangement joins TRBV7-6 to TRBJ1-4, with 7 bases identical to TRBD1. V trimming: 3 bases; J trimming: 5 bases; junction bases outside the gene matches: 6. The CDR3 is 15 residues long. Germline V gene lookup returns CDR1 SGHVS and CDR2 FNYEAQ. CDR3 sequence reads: CASSFSGQRNEKLFF. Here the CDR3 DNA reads TGTGCCAGCAGCTTTTCGGGACAGCGAAATGAAAAACTGTTTTTT.

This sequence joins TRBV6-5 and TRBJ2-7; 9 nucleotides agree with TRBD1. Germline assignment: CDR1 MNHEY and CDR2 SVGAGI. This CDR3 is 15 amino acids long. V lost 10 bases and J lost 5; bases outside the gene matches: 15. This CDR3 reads CATSRIQGAPNEQYF. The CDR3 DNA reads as TGTGCCACCTCGCGCATACAGGGGGCGCCTAACGAGCAGTACTTC.

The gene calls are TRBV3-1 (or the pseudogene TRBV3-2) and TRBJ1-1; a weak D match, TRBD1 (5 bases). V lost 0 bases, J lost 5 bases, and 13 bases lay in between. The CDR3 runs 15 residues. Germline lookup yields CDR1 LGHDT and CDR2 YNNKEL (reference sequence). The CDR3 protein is CASSQDFAGWTEAFF. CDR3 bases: TGTGCCAGCAGCCAAGATTTCGCAGGGTGGACTGAAGCTTTCTTT.

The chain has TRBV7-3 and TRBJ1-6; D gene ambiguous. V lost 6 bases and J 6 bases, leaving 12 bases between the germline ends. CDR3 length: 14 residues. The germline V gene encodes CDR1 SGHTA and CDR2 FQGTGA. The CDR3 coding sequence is TGTGCCAGCAGTTTATGGGAGAGTAATTCACCCCTCCACTTT. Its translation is CASSLWESNSPLHF.

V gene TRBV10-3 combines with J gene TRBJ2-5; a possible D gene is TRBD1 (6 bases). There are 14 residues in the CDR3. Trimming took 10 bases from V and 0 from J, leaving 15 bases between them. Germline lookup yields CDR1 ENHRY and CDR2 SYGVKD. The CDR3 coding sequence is TGTGCCACCCAATCGGACAGTTACCAAGAGACCCAGTACTTC. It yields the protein CATQSDSYQETQYF.

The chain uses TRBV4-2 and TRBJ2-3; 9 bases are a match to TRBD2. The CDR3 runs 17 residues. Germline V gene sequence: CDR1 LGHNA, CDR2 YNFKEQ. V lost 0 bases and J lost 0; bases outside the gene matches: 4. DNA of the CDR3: TGTGCCAGCAGCCAAGAATCTAGCGGGACTAGCACAGATACGCAGTATTTT. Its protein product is CASSQESSGTSTDTQYF.

The CDR3 nucleotides read TGCGCCAGCAGTCTAACAGGCTCTACGAGCTCCTACGAGCAGTACTTC. Translation gives CASSLTGSTSSYEQYF. V gene TRBV5-1 combines with J gene TRBJ2-7, with TRBD1 as a possible D gene (5 bases). The length of the CDR3 is 16 residues. Trimming removed 5 bases at V and 0 bases at J, with 18 bases between. Germline assignment: CDR1 SGHRS and CDR2 YFSETQ.

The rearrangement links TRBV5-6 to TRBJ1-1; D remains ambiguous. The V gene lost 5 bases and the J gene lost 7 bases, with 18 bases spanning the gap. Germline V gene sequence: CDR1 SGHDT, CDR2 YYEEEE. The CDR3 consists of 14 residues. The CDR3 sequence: CASRRPGSYGEAFF. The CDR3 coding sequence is TGTGCCAGCAGGAGGCCGGGGTCGTACGGTGAAGCTTTCTTT. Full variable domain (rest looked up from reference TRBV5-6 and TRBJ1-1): DAGVTQSPTHLIKTRGQQVTLRCSPKSGHDTVSWYQQALGQGPQFIFQYYEEEERQRGNFPDRFSGHQFPNYSSELNVNALLLGDSALYLCASRRPGSYGEAFFGQGTRLTVV.

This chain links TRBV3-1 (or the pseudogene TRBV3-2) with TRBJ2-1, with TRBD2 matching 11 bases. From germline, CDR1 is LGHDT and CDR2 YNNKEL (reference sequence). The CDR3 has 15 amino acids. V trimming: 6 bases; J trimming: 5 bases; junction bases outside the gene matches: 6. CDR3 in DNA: TGTGCCAGCAGAGCGTTACTAGCGGGAGACAATGAGCAGTTCTTC. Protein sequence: CASRALLAGDNEQFF.

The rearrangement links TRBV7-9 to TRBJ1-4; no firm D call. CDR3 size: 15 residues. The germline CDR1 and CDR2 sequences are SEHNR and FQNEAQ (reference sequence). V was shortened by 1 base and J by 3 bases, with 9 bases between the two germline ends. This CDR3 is CASSLGQIANEKLFF. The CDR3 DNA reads TGTGCCAGCAGCTTAGGTCAAATAGCTAATGAAAAACTGTTTTTT.

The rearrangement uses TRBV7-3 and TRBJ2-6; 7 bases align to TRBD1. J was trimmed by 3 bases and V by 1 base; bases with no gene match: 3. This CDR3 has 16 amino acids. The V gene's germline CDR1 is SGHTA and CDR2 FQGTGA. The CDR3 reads CASSLNQGVGANVLTF. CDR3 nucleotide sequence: TGTGCCAGCAGCTTAAACCAGGGGGTTGGGGCCAACGTCCTGACTTTC.

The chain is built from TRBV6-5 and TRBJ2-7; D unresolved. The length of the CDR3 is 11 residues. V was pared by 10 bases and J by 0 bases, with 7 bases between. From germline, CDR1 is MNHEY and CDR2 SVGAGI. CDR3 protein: CAIRSSYEQYF. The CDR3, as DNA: TGTGCCATCAGGAGCTCCTACGAGCAGTACTTC.

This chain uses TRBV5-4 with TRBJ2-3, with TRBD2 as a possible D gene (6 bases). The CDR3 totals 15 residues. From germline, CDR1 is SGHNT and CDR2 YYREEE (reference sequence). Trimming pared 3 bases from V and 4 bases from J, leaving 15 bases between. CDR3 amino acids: CASSSGTLKADTQYF. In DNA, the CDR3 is TGTGCCAGCAGCTCTGGGACTCTGAAGGCAGATACGCAGTATTTT.

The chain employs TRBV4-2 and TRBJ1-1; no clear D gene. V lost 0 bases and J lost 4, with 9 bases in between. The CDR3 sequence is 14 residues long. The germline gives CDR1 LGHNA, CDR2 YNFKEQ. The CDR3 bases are TGTGCCAGCAGCCAAGATGCGGGCCCCACTGAAGCTTTCTTT. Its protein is CASSQDAGPTEAFF.

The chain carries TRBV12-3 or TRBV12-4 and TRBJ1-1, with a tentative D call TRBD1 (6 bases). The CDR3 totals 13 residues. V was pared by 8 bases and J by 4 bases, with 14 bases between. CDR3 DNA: TGTGCCAGCGCCGAGACAGGAGCCACTGAAGCTTTCTTT. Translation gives CASAETGATEAFF.

CDR3 sequence reads: CAISKDSNSPLHF. The CDR3 DNA is TGTGCCATCAGTAAAGACAGTAATTCACCCCTCCACTTT. The V call is TRBV10-3, the J call TRBJ1-6, with D possibly matching TRBD1 (5 bases). V lost 5 bases, J lost 6 bases, and 8 bases lay in between. The CDR3 has 13 amino acids. The V gene's germline CDR1 is ENHRY and CDR2 SYGVKD.

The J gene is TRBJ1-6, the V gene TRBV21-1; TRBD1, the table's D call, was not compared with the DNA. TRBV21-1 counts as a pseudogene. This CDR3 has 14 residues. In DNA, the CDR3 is TGTGCCAGCAGCTCCTCCGGGACAGGTTCACCCCTCCACTTT. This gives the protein CASSSSGTGSPLHF.